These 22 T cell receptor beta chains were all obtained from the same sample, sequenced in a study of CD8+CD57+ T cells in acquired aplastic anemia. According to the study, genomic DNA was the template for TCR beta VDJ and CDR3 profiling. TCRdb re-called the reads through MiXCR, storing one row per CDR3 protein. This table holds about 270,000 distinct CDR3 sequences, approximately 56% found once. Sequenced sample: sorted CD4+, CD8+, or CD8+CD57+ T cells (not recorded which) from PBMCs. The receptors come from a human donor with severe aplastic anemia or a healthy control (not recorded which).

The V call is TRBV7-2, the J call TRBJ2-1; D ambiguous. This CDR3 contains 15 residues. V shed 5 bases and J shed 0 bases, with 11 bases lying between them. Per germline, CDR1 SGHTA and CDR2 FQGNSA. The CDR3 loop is CASSQAERSYNEQFF. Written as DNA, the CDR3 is TGTGCCAGCAGCCAAGCTGAGCGCTCCTACAATGAGCAGTTCTTC.

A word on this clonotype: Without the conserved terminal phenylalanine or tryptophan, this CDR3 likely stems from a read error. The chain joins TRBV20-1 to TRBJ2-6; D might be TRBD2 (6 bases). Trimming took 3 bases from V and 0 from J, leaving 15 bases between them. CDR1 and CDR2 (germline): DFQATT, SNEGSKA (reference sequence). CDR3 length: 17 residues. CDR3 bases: TGCAGTGCTAGCTCGGAGGGGAGCAACTCTGGGGCCAACGTCCTGACTTCC. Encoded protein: CSASSEGSNSGANVLTS.

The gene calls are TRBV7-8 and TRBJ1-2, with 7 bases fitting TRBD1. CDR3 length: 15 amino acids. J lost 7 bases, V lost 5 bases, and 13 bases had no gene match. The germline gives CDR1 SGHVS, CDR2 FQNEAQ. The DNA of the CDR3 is TGTGCCAGCAGCAGAAAGACAGGGAAGGATGGTGGCTACACCTTC. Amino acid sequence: CASSRKTGKDGGYTF.

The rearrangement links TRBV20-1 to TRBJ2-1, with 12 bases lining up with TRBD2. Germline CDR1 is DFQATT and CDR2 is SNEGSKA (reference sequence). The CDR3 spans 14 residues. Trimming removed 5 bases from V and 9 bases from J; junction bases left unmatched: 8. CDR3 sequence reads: CSASSGGAGVEQFF. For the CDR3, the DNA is TGCAGTGCTTCTAGCGGGGGGGCCGGGGTTGAGCAGTTCTTC.

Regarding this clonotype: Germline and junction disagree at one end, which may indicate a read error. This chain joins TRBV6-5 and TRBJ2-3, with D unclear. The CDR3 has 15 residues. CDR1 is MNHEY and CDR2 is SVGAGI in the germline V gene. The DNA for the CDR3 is TGTGCCGGCAGTTACACAATGGCAGATACAGATACGCAGTATTTT. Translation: CAGSYTMADTDTQYF.

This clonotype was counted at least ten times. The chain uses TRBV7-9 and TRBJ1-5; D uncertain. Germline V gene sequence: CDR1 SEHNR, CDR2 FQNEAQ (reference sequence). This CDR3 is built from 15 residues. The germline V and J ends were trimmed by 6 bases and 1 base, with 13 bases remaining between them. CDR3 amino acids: CASSLKGGSNQPQHF. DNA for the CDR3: TGTGCCAGCAGTCTAAAGGGTGGCAGCAATCAGCCCCAGCATTTT. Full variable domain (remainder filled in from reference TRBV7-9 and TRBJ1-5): DTGVSQNPRHKITKRGQNVTFRCDPISEHNRLYWYRQTLGQGPEFLTYFQNEAQLEKSRLLSDRFSAERPKGSFSTLEIQRTEQGDSAMYLCASSLKGGSNQPQHFGDGTRLSIL.

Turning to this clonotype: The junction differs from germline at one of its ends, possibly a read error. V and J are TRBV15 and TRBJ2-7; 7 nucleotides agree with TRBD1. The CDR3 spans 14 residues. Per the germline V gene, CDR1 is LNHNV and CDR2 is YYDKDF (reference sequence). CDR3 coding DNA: TGTGCCACCAGCGTAACAGGGGTGGGGTACGAGCGGTACTTC. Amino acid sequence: CATSVTGVGYERYF.

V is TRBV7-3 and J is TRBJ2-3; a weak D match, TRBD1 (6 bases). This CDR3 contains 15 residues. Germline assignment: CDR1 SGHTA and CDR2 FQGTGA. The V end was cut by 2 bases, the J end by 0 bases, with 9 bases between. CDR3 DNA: TGTGCCAGCAGCTTAGGACAGTTTAGCACAGATACGCAGTATTTT. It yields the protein CASSLGQFSTDTQYF.

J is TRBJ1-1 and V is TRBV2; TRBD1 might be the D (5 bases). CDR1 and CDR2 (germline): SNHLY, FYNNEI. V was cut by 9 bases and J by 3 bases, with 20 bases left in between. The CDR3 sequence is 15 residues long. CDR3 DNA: TGTGCCAGTAAGGAGGGAGGGGAATTTCACACTGAAGCTTTCTTT. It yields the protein CASKEGGEFHTEAFF. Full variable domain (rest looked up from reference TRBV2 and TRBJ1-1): EPEVTQTPSHQVTQMGQEVILRCVPISNHLYFYWYRQILGQKVEFLVSFYNNEISEKSEIFDDQFSVERPDGSNFTLKIRSTKLEDSAMYFCASKEGGEFHTEAFFGQGTRLTVV.

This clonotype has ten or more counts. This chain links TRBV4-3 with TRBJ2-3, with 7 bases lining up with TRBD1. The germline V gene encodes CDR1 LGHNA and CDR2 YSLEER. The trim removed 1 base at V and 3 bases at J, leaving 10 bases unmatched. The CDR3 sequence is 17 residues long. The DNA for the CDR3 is TGCGCCAGCAGCCAAGCTAATCGGGACAGTCCGACAGATACGCAGTATTTT. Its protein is CASSQANRDSPTDTQYF.

The CDR3 reads CSARRTGGNTEAFF. CDR3 nucleotides: TGCAGTGCTAGACGGACAGGGGGAAACACTGAAGCTTTCTTT. The genes are TRBV20-1 and TRBJ1-1; 10 bases fit TRBD1. CDR1 is DFQATT, CDR2 SNEGSKA, per germline (reference sequence). CDR3 length equals 14 residues. V shed 2 bases and J 2 bases; nucleotides not matched to a gene: 2.

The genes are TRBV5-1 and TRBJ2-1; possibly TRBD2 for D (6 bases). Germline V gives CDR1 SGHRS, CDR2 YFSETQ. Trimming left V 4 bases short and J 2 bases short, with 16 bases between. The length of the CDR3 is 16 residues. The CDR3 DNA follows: TGCGCCAGCAGCGCAGAACCACTAGCTACCTACAATGAGCAGTTCTTC. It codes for CASSAEPLATYNEQFF.

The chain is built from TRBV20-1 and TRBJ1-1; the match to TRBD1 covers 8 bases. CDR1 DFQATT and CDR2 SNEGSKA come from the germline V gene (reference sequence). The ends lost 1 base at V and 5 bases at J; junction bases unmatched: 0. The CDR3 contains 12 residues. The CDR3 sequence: CSARGTGTEAFF. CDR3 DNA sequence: TGCAGTGCTAGAGGGACAGGGACTGAAGCTTTCTTT.

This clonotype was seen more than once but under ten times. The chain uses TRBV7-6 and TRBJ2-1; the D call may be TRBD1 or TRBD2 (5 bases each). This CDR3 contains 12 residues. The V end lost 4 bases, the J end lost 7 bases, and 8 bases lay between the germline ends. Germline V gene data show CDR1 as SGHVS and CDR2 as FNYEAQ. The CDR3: CASSWDLNEQFF. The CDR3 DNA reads TGTGCCAGCAGCTGGGACCTTAATGAGCAGTTCTTC. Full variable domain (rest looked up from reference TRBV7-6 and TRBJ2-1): GAGVSQSPRYKVTKRGQDVALRCDPISGHVSLYWYRQALGQGPEFLTYFNYEAQQDKSGLPNDRFSAERPEGSISTLTIQRTEQRDSAMYRCASSWDLNEQFFGPGTRLTVL.

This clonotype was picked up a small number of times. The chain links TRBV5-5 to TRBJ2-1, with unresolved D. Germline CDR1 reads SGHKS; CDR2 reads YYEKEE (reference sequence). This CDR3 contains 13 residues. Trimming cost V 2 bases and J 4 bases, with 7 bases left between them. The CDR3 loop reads CASSLVTYNEQFF. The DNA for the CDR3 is TGTGCCAGCAGCTTAGTAACTTACAATGAGCAGTTCTTC.

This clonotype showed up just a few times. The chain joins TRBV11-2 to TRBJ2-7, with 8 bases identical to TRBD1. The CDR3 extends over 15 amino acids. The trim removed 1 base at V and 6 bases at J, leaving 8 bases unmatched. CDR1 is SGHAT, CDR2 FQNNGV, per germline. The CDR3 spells CASSLALSGTGEQYF. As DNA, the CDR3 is TGTGCCAGCAGCTTAGCTCTGTCCGGGACAGGCGAGCAGTACTTC.

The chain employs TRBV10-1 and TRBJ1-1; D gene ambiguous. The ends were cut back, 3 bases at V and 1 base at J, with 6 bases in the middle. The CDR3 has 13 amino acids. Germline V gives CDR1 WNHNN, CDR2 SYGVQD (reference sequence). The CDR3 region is CASSDAGNTEAFF. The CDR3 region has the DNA TGCGCCAGCAGTGATGCAGGGAACACTGAAGCTTTCTTT.

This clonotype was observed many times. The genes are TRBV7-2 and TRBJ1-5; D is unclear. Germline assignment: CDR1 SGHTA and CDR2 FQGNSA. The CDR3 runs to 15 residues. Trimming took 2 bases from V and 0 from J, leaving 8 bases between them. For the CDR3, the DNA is TGTGCCAGCAGCTTATACGTTAATAGCAATCAGCCCCAGCATTTT. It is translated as CASSLYVNSNQPQHF.

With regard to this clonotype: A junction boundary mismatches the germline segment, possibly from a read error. CDR3 protein: CAFGTAGNIIYF. DNA of the CDR3: TGTGCCTTCGGGACAGCCGGAAACATCATATATTTT. The chain links TRBV30 to TRBJ1-3; the match to TRBD1 covers 7 bases. The CDR3 is 12 amino acids. Looked up from germline, CDR1 is GTSNPN and CDR2 is SVGIG (reference sequence).

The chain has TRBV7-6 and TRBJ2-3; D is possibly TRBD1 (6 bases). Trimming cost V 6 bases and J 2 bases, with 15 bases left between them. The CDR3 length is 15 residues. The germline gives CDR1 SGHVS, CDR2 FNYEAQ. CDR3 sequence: CASRDGGGYTDTQYF. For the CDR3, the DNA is TGTGCCAGCAGAGATGGGGGCGGGTACACAGATACGCAGTATTTT.

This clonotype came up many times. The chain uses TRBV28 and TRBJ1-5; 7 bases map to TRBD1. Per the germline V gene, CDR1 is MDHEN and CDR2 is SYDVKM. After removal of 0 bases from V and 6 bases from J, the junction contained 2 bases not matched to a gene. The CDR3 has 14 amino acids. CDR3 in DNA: TGTGCCAGCAGTTTATGGACAGGGCCTCAGCCCCAGCATTTT. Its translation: CASSLWTGPQPQHF.

This CDR3 reads CSARGAGRTQNEQFF. Written as DNA, the CDR3 is TGCAGTGCTAGAGGGGCCGGACGGACTCAAAATGAGCAGTTCTTC. V and J are TRBV20-1 and TRBJ2-1, with D perhaps matching TRBD2 (5 bases). Germline CDR1 and CDR2: DFQATT and SNEGSKA (reference sequence). The CDR3 loop spans 15 amino acids. V was cut by 1 base and J by 7 bases, with 17 bases left in between.